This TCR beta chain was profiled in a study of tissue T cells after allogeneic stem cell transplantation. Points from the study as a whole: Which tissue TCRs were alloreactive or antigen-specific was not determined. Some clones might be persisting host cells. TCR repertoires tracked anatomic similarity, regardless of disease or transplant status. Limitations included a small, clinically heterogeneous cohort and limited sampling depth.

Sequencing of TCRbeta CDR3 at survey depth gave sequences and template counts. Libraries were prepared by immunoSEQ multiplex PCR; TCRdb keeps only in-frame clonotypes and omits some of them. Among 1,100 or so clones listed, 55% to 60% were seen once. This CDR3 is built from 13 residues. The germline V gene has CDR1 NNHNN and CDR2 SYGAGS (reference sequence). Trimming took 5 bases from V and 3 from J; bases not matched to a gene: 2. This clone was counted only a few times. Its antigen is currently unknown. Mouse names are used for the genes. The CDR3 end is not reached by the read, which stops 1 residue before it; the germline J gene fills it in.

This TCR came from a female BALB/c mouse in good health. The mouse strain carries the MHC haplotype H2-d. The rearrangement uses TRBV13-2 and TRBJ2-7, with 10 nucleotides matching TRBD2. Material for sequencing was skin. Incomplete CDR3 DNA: TGTGCCAGCGGGACTGGGGGGTTCTATGAACAGTAC. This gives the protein CASGTGGFYEQY. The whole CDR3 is CASGTGGFYEQYF.